Presented here are 13 T cell receptor beta chains from one specimen sequenced in a study of blood T cell repertoires in COVID-19 (dated by TCRdb to the early 2020s). Library construction relied on the immunoSEQ multiplex PCR assay. Imported from immuneACCESS, the table was reduced by TCRdb to in-frame sequences with V and J called. These copies leave out some clones; in studies compared against another copy, an unresolved V gene accounts for under half, and the cause of the remainder is not known. This sample has about 150,000 clones in its table, and about four fifths of those were observed once. Of the sample, around 15% falls within the top ten clones. Sequencing was done on a sample of peripheral blood. Source of these receptors: a human donor with acute or convalescent COVID-19. The donor label of this sample is uncertain.

The CDR3 DNA reads as TGTGCCAGCAGCACCGGTCAGGGCACAGATACGCAGTATTTT. Protein: CASSTGQGTDTQYF. The V and J genes are TRBV7-6 and TRBJ2-3; D unclear. This CDR3 comprises 14 residues. Trimming pared 5 bases from V and 1 base from J, leaving 10 bases between. The V gene's germline CDR1 is SGHVS and CDR2 FNYEAQ.

A word on this clone: At the DNA level, this CDR3 is encoded by other sequences in the same sample as well. This chain connects TRBV30 to TRBJ1-3, with TRBD1 matching 10 bases. Losses at the gene ends were 2 bases for V and 2 bases for J; bases not matched to a gene: 3. CDR3 length: 15 amino acids. Looked up from germline, CDR1 is GTSNPN and CDR2 is SVGIG (reference sequence). CDR3 sequence reads: CAWSSGQGAGNTIYF. CDR3 nucleotides: TGTGCCTGGAGTAGCGGACAGGGGGCTGGAAACACCATATATTTT.

The sample holds one count of this clone. The chain links TRBV5-5 to TRBJ2-5, with TRBD2 matching over 13 bases. V shed 3 bases and J 0 bases; nucleotides not matched to a gene: 2. From germline, CDR1 is SGHKS and CDR2 YYEKEE (reference sequence). The length of the CDR3 is 16 residues. CDR3 residues: CASSSTSGGYQETQYF. The CDR3 DNA reads as TGTGCCAGCAGCTCGACTAGCGGGGGGTACCAAGAGACCCAGTACTTC.

This CDR3 reads CASSLGDRVYGYTF. The CDR3 DNA follows: TGTGCCAGCAGCTTAGGGGACAGGGTCTATGGCTACACCTTC. The chain links TRBV7-9 to TRBJ1-2, with 9 bases fitting TRBD1. The V gene's germline CDR1 is SEHNR and CDR2 FQNEAQ (reference sequence). The length of the CDR3 is 14 residues. Germline trimming cut 1 base from V and 4 bases from J; bases unmatched to any gene: 1. Variable domain in full (rest from reference TRBV7-9 and TRBJ1-2): DTGVSQNPRHKITKRGQNVTFRCDPISEHNRLYWYRQTLGQGPEFLTYFQNEAQLEKSRLLSDRFSAERPKGSFSTLEIQRTEQGDSAMYLCASSLGDRVYGYTFGSGTRLTVV.

This chain's CDR3 is CAIRYGQGAEAFF. In DNA, the CDR3 is TGTGCCATCAGATACGGACAGGGGGCTGAAGCTTTCTTT. V usage is TRBV10-3 and J usage is TRBJ1-1, with 10 bases fitting TRBD1. Trimming removed 6 bases from V and 6 bases from J; junction bases left unmatched: 4. The V gene's germline CDR1 is ENHRY and CDR2 SYGVKD. The CDR3 covers 13 residues.

This clone came up once. This chain connects TRBV5-1 to TRBJ1-1; TRBD1 matches at 9 bases. Germline loops: CDR1 SGHRS, CDR2 YFSETQ. The CDR3 covers 15 residues. Losses at the gene ends were 4 bases for V and 1 base for J; bases not matched to a gene: 5. CDR3 DNA sequence: TGCGCCAGCAGCCTCACAGGGGGCGGGAACACTGAAGCTTTCTTT. Protein sequence: CASSLTGGGNTEAFF.

V usage is TRBV2 and J usage is TRBJ2-1, with D maybe TRBD1 (6 bases). Trimming stripped 7 bases from V and 7 bases from J, with 23 bases between. Germline V gene lookup returns CDR1 SNHLY and CDR2 FYNNEI. The CDR3 sequence is 16 residues long. The CDR3 DNA sequence: TGTGCCAGCATTAGAAGGATTACAGGGTTCGGGAATGAGCAGTTCTTC. It specifies CASIRRITGFGNEQFF.

This clone has a count of ten or more. V and J are TRBV10-3 and TRBJ1-3, with 11 bases that match TRBD1. The CDR3 runs 16 residues. From germline, CDR1 is ENHRY and CDR2 SYGVKD. With 7 bases clipped from V and 1 base from J, the junction kept 6 bases outside the gene matches. CDR3 region: CAIMTGTGGSGNTIYF. The CDR3 region has the DNA TGTGCCATCATGACCGGGACAGGGGGATCTGGAAACACCATATATTTT.

In the case of this clone: Germline is not matched at one junction end, which may reflect a read error. This rearrangement joins TRBV7-7 to TRBJ2-5; tentatively, D is TRBD1 (5 bases). Germline values: CDR1 SSHAT, CDR2 FNYEAQ (reference sequence). This CDR3 region has 12 residues. For the CDR3, the DNA is TGTGCTAGCAGCTCCTCAGGGGAGACCCAGTACTTC. Translation gives CASSSSGETQYF.

This chain connects TRBV5-6 to TRBJ1-6; 11 nucleotides match TRBD1. Germline CDR1 SGHDT, CDR2 YYEEEE. This CDR3 spans 16 amino acids. V trimming: 5 bases; J trimming: 3 bases; junction bases outside the gene matches: 4. This chain's CDR3 is CASSIGTGGYNSPLHF. As DNA, the CDR3 is TGTGCCAGCAGTATCGGGACAGGGGGCTATAATTCACCCCTCCACTTT.

This clone was observed a handful of times. CDR3 residues: CASSYRTGGGEKLFF. As DNA, the CDR3 is TGTGCCAGCAGCTATCGGACAGGGGGGGGTGAAAAACTGTTTTTT. The chain recombines TRBV3-1 (or the pseudogene TRBV3-2) with TRBJ1-4; TRBD1 agrees at 10 bases. The CDR3 consists of 15 residues. V dropped 5 bases and J dropped 7; count of bases not matched to a gene: 7. CDR1 is LGHDT and CDR2 is YNNKEL in the germline V gene (reference sequence).

This chain links TRBV24-1 with TRBJ2-3; 7 bases fit TRBD1. This CDR3 has 14 residues. V shed 4 bases and J 3 bases; nucleotides not matched to a gene: 3. Per germline, CDR1 KGHDR and CDR2 SFDVKD. The CDR3 spells CATSDPGQTDTQYF. DNA for the CDR3: TGTGCCACCAGTGACCCGGGACAGACAGATACGCAGTATTTT.

This clone came up once. The V and J genes are TRBV7-9 and TRBJ2-7; 9 nucleotides match TRBD1. Losses at the gene ends were 4 bases for V and 5 bases for J; bases not matched to a gene: 6. Looked up from germline, CDR1 is SEHNR and CDR2 is FQNEAQ (reference sequence). There are 14 residues in the CDR3. The CDR3 bases are TGTGCCAGCAGCTCTGGACAGGGGTTAAACGAGCAGTACTTC. Translating it yields CASSSGQGLNEQYF.